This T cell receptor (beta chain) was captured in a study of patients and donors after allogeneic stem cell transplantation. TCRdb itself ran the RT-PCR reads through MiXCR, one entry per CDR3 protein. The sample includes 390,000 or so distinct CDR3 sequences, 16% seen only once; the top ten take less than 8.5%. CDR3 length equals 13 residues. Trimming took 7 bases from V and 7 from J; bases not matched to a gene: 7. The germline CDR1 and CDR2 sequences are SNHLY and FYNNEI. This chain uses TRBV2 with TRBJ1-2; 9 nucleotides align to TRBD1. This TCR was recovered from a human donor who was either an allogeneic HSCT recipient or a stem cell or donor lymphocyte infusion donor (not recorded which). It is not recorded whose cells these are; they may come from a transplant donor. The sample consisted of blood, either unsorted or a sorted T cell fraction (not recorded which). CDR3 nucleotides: TGTGCCAGCATGGACAGGGGCCCTCCTGGCTACACCTTC. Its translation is CASMDRGPPGYTF.